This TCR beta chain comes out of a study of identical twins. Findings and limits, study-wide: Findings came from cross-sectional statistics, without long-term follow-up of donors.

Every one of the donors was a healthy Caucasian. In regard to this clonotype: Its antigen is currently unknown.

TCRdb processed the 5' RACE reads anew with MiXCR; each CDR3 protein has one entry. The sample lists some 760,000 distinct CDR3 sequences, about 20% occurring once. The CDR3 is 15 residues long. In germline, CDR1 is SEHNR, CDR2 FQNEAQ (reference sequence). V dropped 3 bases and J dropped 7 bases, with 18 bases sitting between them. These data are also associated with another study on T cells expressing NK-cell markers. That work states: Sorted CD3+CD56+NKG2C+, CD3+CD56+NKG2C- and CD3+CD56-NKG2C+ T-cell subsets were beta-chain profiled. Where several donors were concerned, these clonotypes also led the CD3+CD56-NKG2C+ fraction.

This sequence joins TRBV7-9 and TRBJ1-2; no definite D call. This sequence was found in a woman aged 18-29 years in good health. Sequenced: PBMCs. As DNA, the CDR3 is TGTGCCAGCAGCTTCCTGGACCGAGATCTTTTTGGCTACACCTTC. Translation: CASSFLDRDLFGYTF.